This T cell receptor (beta chain) appears in the sequencing data of a study of T-cell reconstitution after alpha-beta-depleted transplantation in children. This CDR3 comprises 15 residues. Trimming stripped 6 bases from V and 1 base from J, with 17 bases between. CDR1 is SGHDT and CDR2 is YYEEEE in the germline V gene. Molecular barcoding with unique molecular identifiers was used for the TCRbeta library. MiXCR was run by TCRdb on the PCR reads, yielding one entry per CDR3 protein. The sample records almost 500,000 distinct CDR3 sequences, about an eighth being singletons. The chain recombines TRBV5-6 with TRBJ2-7; D is possibly TRBD1 (7 bases). Sequenced material: PBMCs from the stem cell graft donor, taken from the stem cell graft. This TCR was recovered from a human donor who donated a stem cell graft to a child with combined immunodeficiency. CDR3 sequence (DNA): TGTGCCAGCACCCTGAGGAGGGGGCCATCCTACGAGCAGTACTTC. Translated: CASTLRRGPSYEQYF. Supplemented by reference TRBV5-6 and TRBJ2-7, the full variable domain reads DAGVTQSPTHLIKTRGQQVTLRCSPKSGHDTVSWYQQALGQGPQFIFQYYEEEERQRGNFPDRFSGHQFPNYSSELNVNALLLGDSALYLCASTLRRGPSYEQYFGPGTRLTVT.